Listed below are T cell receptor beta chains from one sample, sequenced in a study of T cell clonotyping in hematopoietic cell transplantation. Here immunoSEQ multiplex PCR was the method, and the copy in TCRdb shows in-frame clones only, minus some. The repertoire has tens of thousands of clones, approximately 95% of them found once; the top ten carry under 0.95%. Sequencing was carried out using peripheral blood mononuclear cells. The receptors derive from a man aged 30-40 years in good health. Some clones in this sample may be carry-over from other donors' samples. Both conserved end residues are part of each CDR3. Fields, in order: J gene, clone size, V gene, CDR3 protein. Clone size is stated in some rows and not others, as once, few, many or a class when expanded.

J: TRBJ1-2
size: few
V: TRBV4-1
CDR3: CASSPEGQIYGYTF

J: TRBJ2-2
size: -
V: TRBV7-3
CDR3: CASSLVGPNTGELFF

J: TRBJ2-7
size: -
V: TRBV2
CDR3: CASSEAPGDPYEQYF

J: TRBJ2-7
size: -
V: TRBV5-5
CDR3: CASSPNSRAWGAPYEQYF

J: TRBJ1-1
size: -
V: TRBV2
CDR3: CASSVEQRTEAFF

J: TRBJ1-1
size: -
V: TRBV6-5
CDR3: CASSYWQGSGTEAFF

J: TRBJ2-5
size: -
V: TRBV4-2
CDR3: CASSQDPTEVQSGETQYF

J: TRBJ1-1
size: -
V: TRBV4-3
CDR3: CASSRVGGMYTEAFF

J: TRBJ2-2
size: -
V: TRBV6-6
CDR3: CATGLAGNTGELFF

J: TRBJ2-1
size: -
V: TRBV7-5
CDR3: CARSLEYWDRNGSYNEQFF

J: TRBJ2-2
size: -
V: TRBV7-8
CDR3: CASSQPPEGRTGELFF

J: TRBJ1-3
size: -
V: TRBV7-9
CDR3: CASRTGGAGNTIYF

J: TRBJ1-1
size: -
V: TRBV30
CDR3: CAWSGGKITGHMNTEAFF

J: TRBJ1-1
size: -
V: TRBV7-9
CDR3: CASSLMENTEAFF

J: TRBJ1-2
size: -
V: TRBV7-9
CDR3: CASSLGGQAFGYTF

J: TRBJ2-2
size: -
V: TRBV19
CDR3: CASTTRYYLDGTRNTGELFF

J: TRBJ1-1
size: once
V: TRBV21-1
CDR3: CASNTEAFF

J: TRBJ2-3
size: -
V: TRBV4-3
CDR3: CASSPLNQITDTQYF

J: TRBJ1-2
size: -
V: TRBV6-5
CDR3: CASSITGEAYGYTF

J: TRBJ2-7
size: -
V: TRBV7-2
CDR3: CASSSGPGAYEQYF

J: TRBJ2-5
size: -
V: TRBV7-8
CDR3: CASSFSLAGREETQYF

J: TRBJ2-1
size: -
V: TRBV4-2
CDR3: CASSQEGGKRNEQFF

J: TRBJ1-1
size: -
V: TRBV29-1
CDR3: CSVEGRMNTEAFF

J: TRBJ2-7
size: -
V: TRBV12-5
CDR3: CASGRDYPSYEQYF

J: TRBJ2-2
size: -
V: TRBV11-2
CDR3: CASSLVPLGGELFF

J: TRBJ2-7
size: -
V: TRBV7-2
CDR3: CASSLTSGAYEQYF

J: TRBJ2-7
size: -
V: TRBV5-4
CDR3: CASSLEGHRMPEQYF

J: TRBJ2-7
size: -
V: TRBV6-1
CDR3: CASSRRQESYEQYF

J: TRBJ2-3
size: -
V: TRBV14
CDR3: CASSQASSTDTQYF

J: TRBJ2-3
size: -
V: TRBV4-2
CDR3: CASSQDKSRDTDTQYF

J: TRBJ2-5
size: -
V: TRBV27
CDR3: CASSSLFQGLAVQETQYF

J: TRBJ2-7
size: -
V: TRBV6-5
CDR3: CASRGLYEQYF

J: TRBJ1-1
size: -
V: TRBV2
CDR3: CASSEEGQGAGTEAFF

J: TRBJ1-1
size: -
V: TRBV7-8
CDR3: CASSVGHPVGAFF

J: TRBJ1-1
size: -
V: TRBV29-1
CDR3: CSVEVRGPNTEAFF

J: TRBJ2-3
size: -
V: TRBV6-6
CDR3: CASSQGPGDTQYF

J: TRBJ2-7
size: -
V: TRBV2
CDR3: CASRGGASAPYEQYF

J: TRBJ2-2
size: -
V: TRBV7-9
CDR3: CASSPRQGFGGELFF

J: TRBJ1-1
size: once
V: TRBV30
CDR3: CAWALWGNTEAFF

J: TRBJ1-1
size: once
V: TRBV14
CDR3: CASSQGPGMNTEAFF

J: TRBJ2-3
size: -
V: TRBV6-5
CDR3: CASSLAGTSTDTQYF

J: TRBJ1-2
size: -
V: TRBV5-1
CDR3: CASSLELPWGGYTF

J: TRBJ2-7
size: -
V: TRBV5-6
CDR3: CASSGVRTGVYEQYF

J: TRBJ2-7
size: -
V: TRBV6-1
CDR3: CASSEFPRGRRSYEQYF

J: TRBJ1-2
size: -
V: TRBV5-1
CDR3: CASSLEIGGQRYGYTF

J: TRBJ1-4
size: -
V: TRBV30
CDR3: CAWRAGGNEKLFF

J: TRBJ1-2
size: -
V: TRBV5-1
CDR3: CASTGGYGYTF

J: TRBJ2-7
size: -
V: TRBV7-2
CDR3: CASSLMGQGGLYEQYF

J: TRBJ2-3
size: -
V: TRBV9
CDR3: CASSVGGGQGVTDTQYF

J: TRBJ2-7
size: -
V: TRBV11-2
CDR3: CASSPISTSVSYEQYF

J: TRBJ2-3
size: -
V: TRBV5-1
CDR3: CASSLRVHGTDTQYF

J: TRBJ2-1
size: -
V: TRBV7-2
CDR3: CASSFGTSYNEQFF

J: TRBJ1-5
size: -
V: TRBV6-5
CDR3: CASSYRADQPQHF

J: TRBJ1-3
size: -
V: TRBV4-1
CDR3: CASSQGPGSGNTIYF